The rows below give T cell receptor beta chains drawn from one sample of a study of cytomegalovirus exposure and HLA in healthy donors. Data came from immunoSEQ multiplex PCR; TCRdb stores just in-frame clones and leaves some out. The sample lists 170,000 or so clones; under 80% were seen once. The specimen was PBMCs. These receptors were obtained from a woman aged 45-65 years in good health and CMV-seropositive. Both conserved end residues are part of each CDR3. The D gene is left open where the match is weak. The size field is filled for only some rows; it gives once, few, many or a size class.

DNA: TGTGCCTCCTTATACAGGGCGTCCTCACCCCTCCACTTT; CDR3: CASLYRASSPLHF; D: .; J: TRBJ1-6; V: TRBV6-1; size: .
DNA: TGTGCCTGGAGTACAAGGGGAGATACGCAGTATTTT; CDR3: CAWSTRGDTQYF; D: .; J: TRBJ2-3; V: TRBV30; size: .
DNA: TGCAGCGTCCTAGACTTTTTTGGAGGCACTGAAGCTTTCTTT; CDR3: CSVLDFFGGTEAFF; D: .; J: TRBJ1-1; V: TRBV29-1; size: .
DNA: TGTGCCATCAGTGAATCCAGGGGGGGCAATCAGCCCCAGCATTTT; CDR3: CAISESRGGNQPQHF; D: TRBD1; J: TRBJ1-5; V: TRBV10-3; size: .
DNA: TGTGCCAGCAGCCCTAGGGACAGATCCTTCGATAATTCACCCCTCCACTTT; CDR3: CASSPRDRSFDNSPLHF; D: TRBD1; J: TRBJ1-6; V: TRBV7-8; size: .
DNA: TGTGCCAGCAGCTTGCGTTCTAGCGGGGTAGAGACCCAGTACTTC; CDR3: CASSLRSSGVETQYF; D: TRBD2; J: TRBJ2-5; V: TRBV5-4; size: .
DNA: TGTGCCAGCAGCGGACCTACAGGATACACTGAAGCTTTCTTT; CDR3: CASSGPTGYTEAFF; D: .; J: TRBJ1-1; V: TRBV7-9; size: .
DNA: TGTGCCAGCAGCTTAGATGGCGGCCCAATGTTTCCCCAGCATTTT; CDR3: CASSLDGGPMFPQHF; D: .; J: TRBJ1-5; V: TRBV7-8; size: .
DNA: TGTGCCGCGGCCACCCAGCTAAACTATGGCTACACCTTC; CDR3: CAAATQLNYGYTF; D: .; J: TRBJ1-2; V: TRBV5-4; size: .
DNA: TGTGCCAGCAGTGCCAGGTGGAACACCGGGGAGCTGTTTTTT; CDR3: CASSARWNTGELFF; D: .; J: TRBJ2-2; V: TRBV6-1; size: .
DNA: TGTGCCAGCAGCCACAGGGGGGACACTGAAGCTTTCTTT; CDR3: CASSHRGDTEAFF; D: TRBD1; J: TRBJ1-1; V: TRBV7-9; size: .
DNA: TGTGCCTTGGGACAGGACGAGCAGTACTTC; CDR3: CALGQDEQYF; D: TRBD1; J: TRBJ2-7; V: TRBV30; size: once
DNA: TGTGCCAGCAGTGAGGAGGTACAGCTCTATGGCTACACCTTC; CDR3: CASSEEVQLYGYTF; D: .; J: TRBJ1-2; V: TRBV2; size: few
DNA: TGCGCCAGCAGTGGGGGCGGGGGGGCGGGTGGAGCAGATACGCAGTATTTT; CDR3: CASSGGGGAGGADTQYF; D: TRBD2; J: TRBJ2-3; V: TRBV10-2; size: .
DNA: TGCGCCAGCAGCCAAGATAAGGGACTTCAAGAGACCCAGTACTTC; CDR3: CASSQDKGLQETQYF; D: .; J: TRBJ2-5; V: TRBV4-1; size: .
DNA: TGTGCCGGCAGCTTAGCCGCGGGGAACACTGAAGCTTTCTTT; CDR3: CAGSLAAGNTEAFF; D: .; J: TRBJ1-1; V: TRBV7-6; size: .
DNA: TGTGCCAGCAGCGACAGGAGCACTGAAGCTTTCTTT; CDR3: CASSDRSTEAFF; D: .; J: TRBJ1-1; V: TRBV6-6; size: .
DNA: TGTGCCAGCAGCTTGGGCAGTCTCTATGGCTACACCTTC; CDR3: CASSLGSLYGYTF; D: .; J: TRBJ1-2; V: TRBV11-2; size: .
DNA: TGTGCCAGCAGCTTAGATGGGACTAGCGGCGATGAGCAGTTCTTC; CDR3: CASSLDGTSGDEQFF; D: TRBD2; J: TRBJ2-1; V: TRBV11-2; size: .
DNA: TGTGCCAGCAGCTCCCCGGGACACCCAGCGAACATTCAGTACTTC; CDR3: CASSSPGHPANIQYF; D: .; J: TRBJ2-4; V: TRBV7-9; size: .
DNA: TGTGCCAGCAAAGATTGGGAGCGAGGCATTCAGTACTTC; CDR3: CASKDWERGIQYF; D: .; J: TRBJ2-4; V: TRBV6-1; size: .
DNA: TGTGCCAGCAGTGCGAGTCAGGGAAACACTGAAGCTTTCTTT; CDR3: CASSASQGNTEAFF; D: .; J: TRBJ1-1; V: TRBV6-1; size: .
DNA: TGTGCCAGCAGCCGGACTAGCGGGGGGGCCGGTGAGCAGTTCTTC; CDR3: CASSRTSGGAGEQFF; D: TRBD2; J: TRBJ2-1; V: TRBV7-3; size: .
DNA: TGCAGCGGACTGTCCCGAGAGACCCAGTACTTC; CDR3: CSGLSRETQYF; D: .; J: TRBJ2-5; V: TRBV20-1; size: .